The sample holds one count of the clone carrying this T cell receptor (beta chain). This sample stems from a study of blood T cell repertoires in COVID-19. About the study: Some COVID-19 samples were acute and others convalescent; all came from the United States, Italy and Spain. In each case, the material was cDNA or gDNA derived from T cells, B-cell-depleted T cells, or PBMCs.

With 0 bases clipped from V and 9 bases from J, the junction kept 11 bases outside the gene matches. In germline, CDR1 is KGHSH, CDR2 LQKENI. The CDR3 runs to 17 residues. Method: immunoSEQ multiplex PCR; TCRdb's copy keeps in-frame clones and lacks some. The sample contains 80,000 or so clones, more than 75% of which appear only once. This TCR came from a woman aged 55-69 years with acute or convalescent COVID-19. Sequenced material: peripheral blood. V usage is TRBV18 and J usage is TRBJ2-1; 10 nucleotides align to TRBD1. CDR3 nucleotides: TGTGCCAGCTCACCACCAGGGACAGGGGATCTAGGGGTTGAGCAGTTCTTC. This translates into CASSPPGTGDLGVEQFF.